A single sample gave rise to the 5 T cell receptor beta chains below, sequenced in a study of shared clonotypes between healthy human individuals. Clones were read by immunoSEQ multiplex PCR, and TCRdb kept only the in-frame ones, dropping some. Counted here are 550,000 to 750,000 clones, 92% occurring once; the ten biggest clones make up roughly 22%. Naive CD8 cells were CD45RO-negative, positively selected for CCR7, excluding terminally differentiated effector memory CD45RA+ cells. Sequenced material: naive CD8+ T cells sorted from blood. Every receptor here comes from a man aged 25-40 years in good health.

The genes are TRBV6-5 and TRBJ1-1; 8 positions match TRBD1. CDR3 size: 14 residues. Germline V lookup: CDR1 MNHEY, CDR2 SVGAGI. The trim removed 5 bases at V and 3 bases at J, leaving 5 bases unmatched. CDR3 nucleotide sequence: TGTGCCAGCAGTCGACAGGGGCGGGACACTGAAGCTTTCTTT. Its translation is CASSRQGRDTEAFF.

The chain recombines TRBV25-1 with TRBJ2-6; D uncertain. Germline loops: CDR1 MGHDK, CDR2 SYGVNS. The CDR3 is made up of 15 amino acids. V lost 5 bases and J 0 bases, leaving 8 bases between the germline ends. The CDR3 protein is CASSKQSSGANVLTF. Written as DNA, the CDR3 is TGTGCCAGCAGTAAGCAGAGCTCTGGGGCCAACGTCCTGACTTTC. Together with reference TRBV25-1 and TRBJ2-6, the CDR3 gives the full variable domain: EADIYQTPRYLVIGTGKKITLECSQTMGHDKMYWYQQDPGMELHLIHYSYGVNSTEKGDLSSESTVSRIRTEHFPLTLESARPSHTSQYLCASSKQSSGANVLTFGAGSRLTVL.

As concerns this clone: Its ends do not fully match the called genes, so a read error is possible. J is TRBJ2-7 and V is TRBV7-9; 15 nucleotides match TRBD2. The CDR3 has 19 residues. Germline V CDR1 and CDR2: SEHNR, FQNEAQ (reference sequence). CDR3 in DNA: TGTGCCAGCAGCATAGCGTCCGGGACTAGCGGGAGGACCGTCTACGAGCAGTACTTC. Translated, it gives CASSIASGTSGRTVYEQYF.

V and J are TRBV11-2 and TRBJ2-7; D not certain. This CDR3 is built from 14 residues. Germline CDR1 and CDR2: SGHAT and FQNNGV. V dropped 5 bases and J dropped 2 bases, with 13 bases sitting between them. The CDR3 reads CASSQTSLTYEQYF. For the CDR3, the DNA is TGTGCCAGCAGCCAGACGTCACTCACCTACGAGCAGTACTTC.

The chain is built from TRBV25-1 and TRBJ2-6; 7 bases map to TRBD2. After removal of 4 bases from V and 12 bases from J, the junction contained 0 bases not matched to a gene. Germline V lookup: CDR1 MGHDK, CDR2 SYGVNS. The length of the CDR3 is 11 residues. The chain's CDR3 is CASSASGVLTF. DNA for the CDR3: TGTGCCAGCAGTGCTAGCGGCGTCCTGACTTTC. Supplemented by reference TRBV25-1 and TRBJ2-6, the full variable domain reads EADIYQTPRYLVIGTGKKITLECSQTMGHDKMYWYQQDPGMELHLIHYSYGVNSTEKGDLSSESTVSRIRTEHFPLTLESARPSHTSQYLCASSASGVLTFGAGSRLTVL.